These T cell receptor beta chains were read from a single sample in a study of STAT5B mutations in CD4+ large granular lymphocyte leukemia. Here immunoSEQ multiplex PCR was the method, and the copy in TCRdb shows in-frame clones only, minus some. The sample has over 25,000 clones; roughly 70% are singletons. Sample: CD4+ T cells from blood buffy coats. The receptors shown here come from a human donor in good health. CDR3s include the opening cysteine and the closing phenylalanine or tryptophan. The D gene is left open where the match is weak. Clone size appears in some rows only: once, few, many, or a class for an expanded clone.

D	V	J	size	length	CDR3	DNA
TRBD2	TRBV5-1	TRBJ2-3	.	13	CASSFGTSGAQYF	TGCGCCAGCAGCTTCGGGACTAGCGGCGCGCAGTATTTT
TRBD1	TRBV27	TRBJ1-4	.	15	CASSSDRVFNEKLFF	TGTGCCAGCAGTTCCGACAGGGTATTTAATGAAAAACTGTTTTTT
TRBD1	TRBV5-1	TRBJ1-1	.	14	CASSRMTGDTEAFF	TGCGCCAGCAGCAGAATGACAGGGGACACTGAAGCTTTCTTT
TRBD1	TRBV7-2	TRBJ2-5	once	15	CASSLGNRGQETQYF	TGTGCCAGCAGCTTAGGAAACAGGGGGCAAGAGACCCAGTACTTC
.	TRBV5-8	TRBJ1-1	.	16	CASSSLGTDGHTEAFF	TGTGCCAGCAGCTCACTGGGGACGGACGGACACACTGAAGCTTTCTTT
.	TRBV5-1	TRBJ1-1	few	13	CASSFLGTTEAFF	TGCGCCAGCAGCTTCCTGGGGACCACTGAAGCTTTCTTT
TRBD1	TRBV4-3	TRBJ2-7	.	13	CASSRYRGSEQYF	TGCGCCAGCAGCAGATACAGGGGGAGCGAGCAGTACTTC
TRBD1	TRBV28	TRBJ2-7	.	14	CASSLLGQMGEQYF	TGTGCCAGCAGTTTGTTGGGACAGATGGGCGAGCAGTACTTC
.	TRBV27	TRBJ2-6	.	18	CASSLLPAFFSGANVLTF	TGTGCCAGCAGTTTATTGCCAGCCTTCTTCTCTGGGGCCAACGTCCTGACTTTC
.	TRBV4-2	TRBJ2-5	.	15	CASSQSGSPKETQYF	TGTGCCAGCAGCCAATCCGGGAGTCCCAAAGAGACCCAGTACTTC
.	TRBV18	TRBJ1-5	few	14	CASSPPSLGMFQHF	TGTGCCAGCTCACCGCCGAGCCTCGGCATGTTCCAGCATTTT
.	TRBV29-1	TRBJ2-7	.	11	CSVYGGSEQYF	TGCAGCGTTTACGGAGGGAGCGAGCAGTACTTC
.	TRBV7-2	TRBJ1-5	.	14	CASSPSSWSQPQHF	TGTGCCAGCAGCCCCTCCTCCTGGAGTCAGCCCCAGCATTTT
.	TRBV7-2	TRBJ1-1	.	13	CASSLGPRTEAFF	TGTGCCAGCAGCTTAGGCCCTAGAACTGAAGCTTTCTTT
.	TRBV6-5	TRBJ2-2	.	14	CASSYRGGVGELFF	TGTGCCAGCAGTTACAGGGGGGGGGTCGGGGAGCTGTTTTTT
.	TRBV19	TRBJ2-2	.	15	CASSRGGANTGELFF	TGTGCCAGTAGTAGAGGGGGGGCGAACACCGGGGAGCTGTTTTTT
.	TRBV7-2	TRBJ1-2	.	16	CASSLAKGGRNYGYTF	TGTGCCAGCAGCTTAGCGAAAGGCGGACGTAACTATGGCTACACCTTC
.	TRBV6-1	TRBJ1-2	.	15	CASSELGGPEYGYTF	TGTGCCAGCAGTGAATTGGGGGGGCCGGAATATGGCTACACCTTC
.	TRBV7-9	TRBJ2-7	.	15	CASKGHEGNGNEQYF	TGTGCCAGCAAAGGCCATGAGGGGAATGGGAACGAGCAGTACTTC
.	TRBV7-2	TRBJ2-2	.	16	CASSPPVGGARGELFF	TGTGCCAGCAGCCCCCCTGTGGGGGGGGCCAGGGGGGAGCTGTTTTTT
.	TRBV5-1	TRBJ2-7	.	12	CASSLNIYEQYF	TGCGCCAGCAGCTTAAACATTTACGAGCAGTACTTC
.	TRBV23-1	TRBJ1-6	few	15	CASGREEGRNSPLHF	TGCGCCAGTGGTAGGGAAGAAGGAAGAAATTCACCCCTCCACTTT
TRBD1	TRBV10-3	TRBJ1-5	.	16	CATRQGGVYSNQPQHF	TGTGCCACCCGACAGGGGGGAGTTTATAGCAATCAGCCCCAGCATTTT
.	TRBV19	TRBJ2-5	.	13	CASSRGTSETQYF	TGTGCCAGTAGTCGCGGGACATCCGAGACCCAGTACTTC
TRBD1	TRBV7-2	TRBJ2-1	.	15	CASSTPGTGRNEQFF	TGTGCCAGCAGCACCCCCGGGACAGGGCGGAATGAGCAGTTCTTC
.	TRBV2	TRBJ1-1	few	14	CASTPDGKNTEAFF	TGTGCCAGCACCCCGGACGGTAAGAACACTGAAGCTTTCTTT
.	TRBV5-6	TRBJ2-2	.	17	CASSLALAGLGTGELFF	TGTGCCAGCAGCTTGGCGTTGGCAGGGTTAGGCACCGGGGAGCTGTTTTTT